The entry below gives a single TCR beta chain sequence along with its context. The antigen is undetermined. The CDR3 runs to 17 residues. Trimming took 4 bases from V and 5 from J; bases not matched to a gene: 11. Germline V gene sequence: CDR1 SGHTA, CDR2 FQGNSA. This sample is part of a study of T cells in Graves' hyperthyroidism and ophthalmopathy. On the study more broadly: Blood from the periphery was taken at initial diagnosis, before any treatment.

Amplified TCR beta CDR3 regions derived from RNA transcripts. The TCR CDR3 was amplified in a first-round RT-PCR using the HTBI primer set. A single record per CDR3 protein comes from TCRdb applying MiXCR to the multiplex PCR reads. The data contain approximately 430,000 distinct CDR3 sequences, approximately 15% of them seen just once; the ten biggest clones take up less than 15%. Study-level results: Blood also showed most of the thyroid clonotypes that were expanded above 0.001.

Graves' hyperthyroidism without ophthalmopathy progression within 18 months was termed stable. PBMCs were derived from around 10 ml fresh peripheral blood. The rearrangement uses TRBV7-2 and TRBJ1-6; 7 nucleotides match TRBD1. Sequenced sample: blood. This receptor was obtained from a woman between 18 and 30 years old with Graves' hyperthyroidism. The CDR3 DNA is TGTGCCAGCAGCTGGGGACAGAACAAATATCATAATTCACCCCTCCACTTT. Residues: CASSWGQNKYHNSPLHF.